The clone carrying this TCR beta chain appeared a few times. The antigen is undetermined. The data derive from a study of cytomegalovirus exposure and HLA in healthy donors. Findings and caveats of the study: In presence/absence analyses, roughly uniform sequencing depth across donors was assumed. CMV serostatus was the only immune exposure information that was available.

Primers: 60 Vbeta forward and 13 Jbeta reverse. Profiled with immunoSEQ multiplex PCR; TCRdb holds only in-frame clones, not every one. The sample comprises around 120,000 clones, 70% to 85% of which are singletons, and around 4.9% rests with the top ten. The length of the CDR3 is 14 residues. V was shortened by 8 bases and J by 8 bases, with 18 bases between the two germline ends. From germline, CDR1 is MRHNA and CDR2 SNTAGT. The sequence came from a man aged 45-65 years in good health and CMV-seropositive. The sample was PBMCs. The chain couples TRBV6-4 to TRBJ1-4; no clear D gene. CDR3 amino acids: CASVKVREYEKLFF. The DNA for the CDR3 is TGTGCCAGCGTAAAGGTGAGGGAATACGAAAAACTGTTTTTT.